The rows below give T cell receptor beta chains drawn from one sample of a study of tumor-infiltrating lymphocytes in primary liver carcinoma. MiXCR, run by TCRdb on the multiplex PCR reads, gives a single entry per CDR3 protein. The sample shows tens of thousands of distinct CDR3 sequences, roughly 69% of them seen only once. Sequenced input: tumor-adjacent normal liver tissue. The receptors come from a man between 40 and 49 years old with primary liver carcinoma and hepatitis B virus infection. The CDR3 runs from the conserved cysteine through the conserved F or W. A D gene is named only where the DNA matches it firmly. Size tells how often a clone was seen (once, few, many) or the class of an expanded clone, and some rows leave it out.

>TRBD2|.|TRBJ2-7|TRBV4-2
TGTGCCATCATCCAAGCGGCCAGCGGGGTTTCCTACGAGCAGTACTTC
CAIIQAASGVSYEQYF
>TRBD2|.|TRBJ2-3|TRBV2
TGTGCCACACTTGGGCGGGAGGGCCAAGATACGCAGTATTTT
CATLGREGQDTQYF
>TRBD2|.|TRBJ2-1|TRBV5-6
TGCGCCAGCAGCCGGGGACTAGCGGGAGTTTTGACCTACAATGAGCAGTTCTTC
CASSRGLAGVLTYNEQFF
>.|.|TRBJ1-2|TRBV4-3
TGCGCCATCAACCAAGATGGAAGGCAGGTCTATGGTTACACCTTC
CAINQDGRQVYGYTF
>TRBD2|.|TRBJ2-5|TRBV11-2
TGTGCCAGCAGCTTAATAGCGGGAGGTGCCCGGGTCCAAGAGACCCAGTACTTC
CASSLIAGGARVQETQYF
>.|.|TRBJ2-3|TRBV4-2
TGTGCCAGCAGCCAAGGTTTTAGCCGGCTCACAGATACGCAGTATTTT
CASSQGFSRLTDTQYF
>.|.|TRBJ2-7|TRBV4-1
TGCGCCAGCAGCCAAGAATTGGGAGGTGGTTACGAGCAGAACTTC
CASSQELGGGYEQNF
>.|once|TRBJ1-4|TRBV12-3/TRBV12-4
TGTACCGGCAGTCTCCTTGGTGATGAAAAACTGTTTTTT
CTGSLLGDEKLFF
>.|.|TRBJ1-1|TRBV25-1
TGTGCCAGCAGTGATCCCGGGAGAGGGAACGCTGAAGCTTTCTTT
CASSDPGRGNAEAFF
>.|.|TRBJ2-3|TRBV12-3/TRBV12-4
TGTGCCAGGAGTTTAGCGCGATGGGGCCCTAGCACAGATACGCAGTATTTT
CARSLARWGPSTDTQYF
>.|.|TRBJ2-2|TRBV11-2
TGTGCCAGCAGTGTGGTCAGGGAGCTGCTTTTT
CASSVVRELLF